The T cell receptor beta chain described here comes from a study of regulatory T cells in long-lasting Graves disease. As for the study in general: Newly diagnosed Graves' patients had taken antithyroid drugs under 3 months.

The V gene's germline CDR1 is MNHEY and CDR2 SVGEGT. The V gene end was trimmed by 6 bases and the J gene end by 6 bases; junction bases not matched to a gene: 11. The CDR3 loop spans 16 amino acids. Time point given: newly diagnosed GD, antithyroid drugs for less than 3 months. The TCR library was made from RNA that had been extracted from PBMCs in TRIzol. EDTA tubes collected 7.5 to 9.5 milliliters of peripheral blood. CDR3 regions were amplified by Arm-PCR using iRepertoire HTBI primers to build TCR beta libraries. One entry per CDR3 protein, called by TCRdb with MiXCR from the multiplex PCR reads. The data hold fewer than 650,000 distinct CDR3 sequences, with about 16% observed a single time. This sample was shared with a second study, whose subject was T cells in Graves' hyperthyroidism and ophthalmopathy. That paper notes: Hyperthyroidism of Graves' type that showed no ophthalmopathy progression within 18 months was stable.

J is TRBJ2-1 and V is TRBV6-2 or TRBV6-3, with 10 bases matching TRBD2. Here the sequenced sample was peripheral blood mononuclear cells (PBMCs), taken at new diagnosis, from a patient treated with antithyroid drugs. This sequence originates from a man aged 18 to 29 with Graves disease. The CDR3 here is CASSPGRVAGGNEQFF. For the CDR3, the DNA is TGTGCCAGCAGCCCGGGAAGGGTAGCGGGAGGCAATGAGCAGTTCTTC.